The T cell receptor (beta chain) under discussion was sequenced for a study of identical twins (dated by TCRdb to 2016 to 2018). Background for the entire study: To test whether fetal clonotypes persist, this study deep-sequenced TCR alpha and beta repertoires from monozygotic twins, from unrelated adults of various ages, and from cord blood. To rule out contamination, the twin experiments were replicated at different times with different library preparation protocols. General conclusions and limits of the study: Conclusions relied on cross-sectional statistical analysis, since the same donors could not be followed over many years. Compared with coincidental sharing between unrelated individuals, out-of-frame TCR alpha sequences shared between twins had an excess of sequences with low generation probability. Excess twin sharing in beta out-of-frame sequences was weaker because fewer shared sequences lowered the signal-to-noise ratio. Abundant cord blood beta clonotypes had fewer insertions, young adult naive repertoires showed a similar but weaker trend, and memory repertoires showed no such trend. In monozygotic twins, out-of-frame TCR alpha sharing was systematically underestimated by recombination models, although the models agreed with sharing between unrelated individuals. Zero-insertion analyses could be partly confounded by invariant T cells such as MAIT and iNKT, although diverse VJ usage argued against such confounding for most clonotypes.

Only healthy Caucasian donors were included. This clonotype appeared a few times. The antigen it binds to is not known. The sample holds no much larger clone one base away, and base qualities are not on file. Libraries were made using 5' RACE. The instrument was an Illumina HiSeq 2000. Template switching added a universal primer binding site, and the final cDNA carried a unique molecular identifier that allowed TCR cDNA molecules to be counted accurately. Specific primers in the conserved constant-segment region were used to synthesize first-strand cDNA for TCR alpha and beta chains. To control for contamination, every cDNA library was double barcoded, receiving both a SMART-Mk sample barcode and Illumina barcodes. TruSeq adapter sequences, together with Illumina sample barcodes, were added in two successive PCR steps. The TCR alpha and beta cDNA libraries were sequenced on the Illumina HiSeq platform using custom primers. Processing in the source paper ran as follows. Unique molecular identifiers were extracted from raw reads with MiGEC, and CDR3 positions were determined with MiXCR. For each individual, recombination models were inferred using an EM algorithm with the repgenHMM and IGoR tools. Shared clonotype analysis was performed with the tcR package in R, normalizing sharing by the product of cloneset sizes. To study raw recombination without the effects of thymic and clonal selection, out-of-frame nonproductive sequences were analyzed. TCRdb cleaned the public reads at Q25 with fastp, built clones with MiXCR and kept in-frame beta chains. Each CDR3 protein gets just one entry, which takes the most common genes and DNA from the rows behind it. These V and J calls originate from TCRdb's pipeline instead of the authors' own analysis. In this sample the table shows 1.5 million to 2 million distinct CDR3 sequences, less than 40% of which occur a single time. The ten largest make up roughly 0.3% of the sample.

V lost 7 bases and J lost 2 bases; the stretch between them is 15 bases long. The CDR3 covers 14 residues, taking in both the cysteine and the phenylalanine. Of all the DNA, just the CDR3 is kept, 42 bases in frame from base 1. Recombination linked TRBV12-3 or TRBV12-4 to TRBJ2-7; tentative D gene TRBD2, with 5 bases matching. Material for sequencing was cord blood. This sequence was found in a newborn girl in good health. The CDR3 protein sequence reads: CASTVKGLPYEQYF. In nucleotide form, the sequence is TGTGCCAGCACCGTAAAAGGACTTCCCTACGAGCAGTACTTC.